The next 28 T cell receptor beta chains were all read from a single sample in a study of blood T cells in healthy people across ages. Sample-barcoded 5' priming and a J-beta primer mix drove a second PCR of about 6 to 12 cycles. Using its own MiXCR run on the 5' RACE reads, TCRdb lists one record per CDR3 protein. The sample lists 550,000 to 750,000 distinct CDR3 sequences; roughly 21% were seen once. What was sequenced was blood. The origin of the receptors is a man aged 65 to 85 in good health.

The chain links TRBV20-1 to TRBJ1-1; TRBD1 matches 7 bases. Germline lookup yields CDR1 DFQATT and CDR2 SNEGSKA (reference sequence). CDR3 length: 13 amino acids. V lost 5 bases and J lost 0; bases outside the gene matches: 3. The CDR3 coding sequence is TGCAGTGCTGGGGACAGCCTGAACACTGAAGCTTTCTTT. This gives the protein CSAGDSLNTEAFF.

The chain carries TRBV20-1 and TRBJ2-3; D might be TRBD2 (6 bases). The CDR3 loop spans 15 amino acids. Germline V gives CDR1 DFQATT, CDR2 SNEGSKA (reference sequence). Trimming removed 0 bases from V and 2 bases from J, with 12 bases in between. The CDR3 loop reads CSARDISGVTDTQYF. CDR3 in DNA: TGCAGTGCTAGAGATATTAGCGGAGTCACAGATACGCAGTATTTT.

V gene TRBV24-1 combines with J gene TRBJ2-7, with 11 bases lining up with TRBD1. The V gene's germline CDR1 is KGHDR and CDR2 SFDVKD. Losses at the gene ends were 9 bases for V and 2 bases for J; bases not matched to a gene: 2. The CDR3 is 13 amino acids. The DNA of the CDR3 is TGTGCCACCGAGGGACAGGGGGCCTACGAGCAGTACTTC. Translated: CATEGQGAYEQYF.

This clonotype showed up just a few times. This rearrangement joins TRBV24-1 to TRBJ2-3; 12 nucleotides agree with TRBD2. The V gene's germline CDR1 is KGHDR and CDR2 SFDVKD. V shed 3 bases, J shed 5 bases, and the junction held 2 bases outside the gene matches. The CDR3 is made up of 15 amino acids. CDR3 residues: CATSDTGLAGDTQYF. CDR3 DNA: TGTGCCACCAGTGATACGGGACTAGCGGGAGATACGCAGTATTTT.

The J gene is TRBJ1-1, the V gene TRBV3-1, with 8 bases lining up with TRBD1. The germline V gene has CDR1 LGHDT and CDR2 YNNKEL (reference sequence). Germline trimming cut 4 bases from V and 4 bases from J; bases unmatched to any gene: 11. This CDR3 is built from 16 residues. The CDR3 here is CASSPRRQGRGTEAFF. The CDR3 nucleotides are TGTGCCAGCAGCCCGCGGAGACAGGGGAGGGGCACTGAAGCTTTCTTT.

This clonotype was seen repeatedly, ten times or more. This rearrangement joins TRBV5-1 to TRBJ2-1, with 9 nucleotides matching TRBD1. V gave up 4 bases and J gave up 0 bases; unmatched junction bases: 5. This CDR3 spans 16 amino acids. Germline lookup yields CDR1 SGHRS and CDR2 YFSETQ. Written as DNA, the CDR3 is TGCGCCAGCAGCGAAGACAGGGGGTTCTCCTACAATGAGCAGTTCTTC. This translates into CASSEDRGFSYNEQFF. Drawing the rest from reference TRBV5-1 and TRBJ2-1, the complete variable domain is KAGVTQTPRYLIKTRGQQVTLSCSPISGHRSVSWYQQTPGQGLQFLFEYFSETQRNKGNFPGRFSGRQFSNSRSEMNVSTLELGDSALYLCASSEDRGFSYNEQFFGPGTRLTVL.

Only a few counts were recorded for this clonotype. This sequence joins TRBV3-1 and TRBJ2-3; the D is unclear. Between the trimmed V and J ends, which lost 2 bases and 5 bases, there was a span of 17 bases. There are 16 residues in the CDR3. Germline loops: CDR1 LGHDT, CDR2 YNNKEL (reference sequence). CDR3 residues: CASSQLAPHDGDTQYF. The CDR3 DNA reads TGTGCCAGCAGCCAATTAGCCCCACACGACGGAGATACGCAGTATTTT.

This chain uses TRBV15 with TRBJ2-2; D uncertain. CDR1 and CDR2 from the germline V gene are LNHNV and YYDKDF (reference sequence). The CDR3 is 13 amino acids. V lost 5 bases and J 6 bases, leaving 10 bases between the germline ends. DNA for the CDR3: TGTGCCACCAGCGACCAGGACGCCGGGGAGCTGTTTTTT. The encoded protein is CATSDQDAGELFF. Combining the CDR3 with reference TRBV15 and TRBJ2-2 gives the whole variable domain DAMVIQNPRYQVTQFGKPVTLSCSQTLNHNVMYWYQQKSSQAPKLLFHYYDKDFNNEADTPDNFQSRRPNTSFCFLDIRSPGLGDTAMYLCATSDQDAGELFFGEGSRLTVL.

This clonotype was seen only a few times. The chain carries TRBV25-1 and TRBJ2-5; 9 positions match TRBD2. The tail of the sequence fits TRBJ2-1 better, so the J call may be wrong. Germline assignment: CDR1 MGHDK and CDR2 SYGVNS. This CDR3 has 15 residues. CDR3 in amino acids: CASSDWREGHNEQFF. CDR3 coding DNA: TGTGCCAGCAGTGATTGGCGGGAGGGCCACAATGAGCAGTTCTTC.

In its sample, this clonotype was seen a few times. This sequence joins TRBV10-3 and TRBJ1-1, with TRBD1 as a possible D gene (5 bases). Trimming stripped 7 bases from V and 4 bases from J, with 16 bases between. The germline V gene has CDR1 ENHRY and CDR2 SYGVKD. The CDR3 extends over 14 amino acids. CDR3 sequence reads: CAITGQNGGTEAFF. Written as DNA, the CDR3 is TGTGCCATCACTGGACAAAACGGGGGCACTGAAGCTTTCTTT.

The V and J genes are TRBV7-2 and TRBJ2-1, with 14 bases fitting TRBD2. Germline V lookup: CDR1 SGHTA, CDR2 FQGNSA. This CDR3 comprises 17 residues. J lost 3 bases, V lost 6 bases, and 7 bases had no gene match. The CDR3 DNA is TGTGCCAGCAGTTATACCGGGACTAGCGGGAGCTACAATGAGCAGTTCTTC. This gives the protein CASSYTGTSGSYNEQFF.

This clonotype was observed a handful of times. V gene TRBV6-5 combines with J gene TRBJ1-5; 7 bases line up with TRBD1. CDR3 length equals 13 residues. The ends lost 6 bases at V and 7 bases at J; junction bases unmatched: 6. The germline gives CDR1 MNHEY, CDR2 SVGAGI. DNA of the CDR3: TGTGCCAGCAGATACAGGGGAGGCCAGCCCCAGCATTTT. This translates into CASRYRGGQPQHF.

This clonotype was recorded at least ten times. The chain links TRBV5-1 to TRBJ2-7; 9 positions agree with TRBD1. V dropped 4 bases and J dropped 1; count of bases not matched to a gene: 9. The germline V gene has CDR1 SGHRS and CDR2 YFSETQ. The CDR3 is 16 residues long. The CDR3 nucleotides read TGCGCCAGCAGCCCCCGAACAGGGGGCGCATCCTACGAGCAGTACTTC. This encodes CASSPRTGGASYEQYF.

The chain employs TRBV24-1 and TRBJ2-3; 8 bases map to TRBD2. The CDR3 runs 15 residues. Trimming cost V 6 bases and J 2 bases; bases outside gene matches: 6. Germline CDR1 and CDR2: KGHDR and SFDVKD. CDR3 loop: CATSTAAGVTDTQYF. The DNA for the CDR3 is TGTGCCACCAGTACTGCAGCGGGAGTCACAGATACGCAGTATTTT.

The CDR3 reads CASSWNVDEKLFF. In DNA form, the CDR3 reads TGTGCCAGCAGCTGGAACGTGGACGAAAAACTGTTTTTT. The rearrangement joins TRBV5-6 to TRBJ1-4; no reliable D call. The CDR3 has 13 residues. Germline V gives CDR1 SGHDT, CDR2 YYEEEE. The V end lost 3 bases, the J end lost 8 bases, and 11 bases lay between the germline ends.

At least ten counts were recorded for this clonotype. This chain connects TRBV29-1 to TRBJ1-2, with a tentative D call TRBD1 (6 bases). V was cut by 4 bases and J by 7 bases, with 10 bases left in between. The germline gives CDR1 SQVTM, CDR2 ANQGSEA. The CDR3 is made up of 11 amino acids. DNA for the CDR3: TGCAGCGTTGTCGTCAGGGGTGGCTACACCTTC. This sequence encodes CSVVVRGGYTF.

A few counts support this clonotype. The V call is TRBV15, the J call TRBJ2-5, with D maybe TRBD1 (5 bases). CDR3 length: 14 residues. The germline CDR1 and CDR2 sequences are LNHNV and YYDKDF (reference sequence). V was pared by 0 bases and J by 11 bases, with 16 bases between. The CDR3 reads CATSRERSQGEQYF. The CDR3 nucleotides read TGTGCCACCAGCAGAGAAAGAAGCCAGGGTGAGCAGTACTTC.

The CDR3 DNA is TGCGCCAGCAGCTTGGAGCTCCGGGGTGGAGGCTACACCTTC. It specifies CASSLELRGGGYTF. The J gene is TRBJ1-2, the V gene TRBV5-1, with D unclear. The V end was cut by 0 bases, the J end by 8 bases, with 14 bases between. This CDR3 has 14 residues. The germline gives CDR1 SGHRS, CDR2 YFSETQ.

The V call is TRBV28, the J call TRBJ1-2; no clear D. CDR3 length: 16 residues. With 3 bases removed from V and 0 bases from J, the gap between germline ends came to 14 bases. Per the germline V gene, CDR1 is MDHEN and CDR2 is SYDVKM. The chain's CDR3 is CASSFDPRQTNYGYTF. The DNA for the CDR3 is TGTGCCAGCAGTTTTGATCCGCGGCAGACTAACTATGGCTACACCTTC.

This clonotype was seen a few times. J is TRBJ2-1 and V is TRBV18; D remains ambiguous. From germline, CDR1 is KGHSH and CDR2 LQKENI. The CDR3 covers 12 residues. The V end lost 4 bases, the J end lost 8 bases, and 9 bases lay between the germline ends. The CDR3 here is CASSQTRDEQFF. The CDR3 DNA reads as TGTGCCAGCTCACAGACCCGGGATGAGCAGTTCTTC. The full variable domain, completed using reference TRBV18 and TRBJ2-1, is NAGVMQNPRHLVRRRGQEARLRCSPMKGHSHVYWYRQLPEEGLKFMVYLQKENIIDESGMPKERFSAEFPKEGPSILRIQQVVRGDSAAYFCASSQTRDEQFFGPGTRLTVL.

This clonotype was picked up a small number of times. The chain uses TRBV20-1 and TRBJ1-2, with D maybe TRBD1 (5 bases). This CDR3 is 12 amino acids long. Germline-derived CDR1 and CDR2 are DFQATT and SNEGSKA (reference sequence). In nucleotides, the CDR3 is TGCAGCGCTGGGCAGGGAGTAGATGGCTACACCTTC. This encodes CSAGQGVDGYTF.

This clonotype was counted a few times. This chain joins TRBV12-3 or TRBV12-4 and TRBJ2-7; TRBD2 agrees at 12 bases. The CDR3 is 14 residues long. V lost 5 bases, J lost 3 bases, and 2 bases stayed unmatched. CDR3 region: CASSPSGRDYEQYF. DNA of the CDR3: TGTGCCAGCAGTCCTAGCGGGAGGGACTACGAGCAGTACTTC.

A word on this clonotype: An end of the junction does not agree with germline; a read error may underlie this. V gene TRBV6-2 or TRBV6-3 combines with J gene TRBJ2-3; 7 bases agree with TRBD2. Germline V CDR1 and CDR2: MNHEY, SVGEGT. This CDR3 has 15 amino acids. Here the CDR3 DNA reads TGTGCCAGCAGTTACTCAGGGGAGGGCACAGATATGCAGTATTTT. Amino acids: CASSYSGEGTDMQYF.

Ten or more counts support this clonotype. This chain uses TRBV9 with TRBJ2-3; D not certain. V shed 7 bases and J shed 3 bases, with 15 bases lying between them. This CDR3 spans 14 amino acids. Per the germline V gene, CDR1 is SGDLS and CDR2 is YYNGEE. DNA for the CDR3: TGTGCCAGCTCCCTTGCGGACCCGACAGATACGCAGTATTTT. Protein product: CASSLADPTDTQYF. Full variable domain (rest looked up from reference TRBV9 and TRBJ2-3): DSGVTQTPKHLITATGQRVTLRCSPRSGDLSVYWYQQSLDQGLQFLIQYYNGEERAKGNILERFSAQQFPDLHSELNLSSLELGDSALYFCASSLADPTDTQYFGPGTRLTVL.

The rearrangement joins TRBV12-3 or TRBV12-4 to TRBJ2-2; D is unclear. Trimming stripped 5 bases from V and 7 bases from J, with 11 bases between. The CDR3 is made up of 13 amino acids. The CDR3 loop reads CASSPSLDGELFF. CDR3 DNA sequence: TGTGCCAGCAGTCCAAGCCTGGACGGGGAGCTGTTTTTT.

This clonotype has just a few counts. This chain links TRBV14 with TRBJ2-5, with D unclear. From germline, CDR1 is SGHDN and CDR2 FVKESK. V was cut by 0 bases and J by 6 bases, with 8 bases left in between. There are 13 residues in the CDR3. The CDR3 is CASSQDGGKTQYF. CDR3 in DNA: TGTGCCAGCAGCCAAGACGGCGGCAAGACCCAGTACTTC.

This clonotype was counted between two and nine times. The J gene is TRBJ2-4, the V gene TRBV20-1, with 12 positions matching TRBD2. The germline V gene has CDR1 DFQATT and CDR2 SNEGSKA (reference sequence). With 3 bases clipped from V and 0 bases from J, the junction kept 6 bases outside the gene matches. The CDR3 has 17 residues. In DNA, the CDR3 is TGCAGTGCTAGGCAGACTAGCGGGAGTTTAGCCAAAAACATTCAGTACTTC. Its translation: CSARQTSGSLAKNIQYF.

This clonotype came up a few times. V and J are TRBV7-9 and TRBJ2-5, with 8 positions matching TRBD2. The J call may not be correct, given that the DNA end is closer to TRBJ2-1. CDR3 size: 15 residues. CDR1 is SEHNR, CDR2 FQNEAQ, per germline (reference sequence). The CDR3 DNA reads TGTGCCAGCAGCTTAGGTGCGGGAGGTAACAATGAGCAGTTCTTC. This sequence encodes CASSLGAGGNNEQFF.